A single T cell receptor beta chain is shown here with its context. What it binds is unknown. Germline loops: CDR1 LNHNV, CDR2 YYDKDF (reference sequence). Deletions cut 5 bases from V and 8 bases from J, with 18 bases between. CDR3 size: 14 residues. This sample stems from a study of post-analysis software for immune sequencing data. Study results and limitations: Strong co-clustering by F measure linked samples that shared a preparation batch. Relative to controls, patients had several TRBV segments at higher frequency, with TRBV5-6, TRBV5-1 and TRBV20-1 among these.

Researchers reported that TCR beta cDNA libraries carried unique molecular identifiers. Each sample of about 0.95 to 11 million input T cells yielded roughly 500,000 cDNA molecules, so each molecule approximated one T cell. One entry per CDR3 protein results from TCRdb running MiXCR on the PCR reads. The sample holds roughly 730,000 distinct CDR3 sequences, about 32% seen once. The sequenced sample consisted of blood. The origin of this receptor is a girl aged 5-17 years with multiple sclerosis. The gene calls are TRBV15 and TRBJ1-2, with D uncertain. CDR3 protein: CATSGRGVTQGYTF. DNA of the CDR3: TGTGCCACCAGCGGTCGGGGAGTGACTCAGGGCTACACCTTC.